This T cell receptor beta chain is from a study of shared clonotypes between healthy human individuals. General observations from the study: Generation probability values for non-shared clonotypes were lower than those for clonotypes shared by all four donors. A handful of donors held about 5% of naive CD4 clonotypes in common.

CDR1 and CDR2 (germline): SNHLY, FYNNEI. This CDR3 has 14 residues. The V segment lost 4 bases and the J segment 4 bases; nucleotides outside the gene matches: 1. About this clone: What it binds is not known. This specimen includes other DNA sequences encoding the same CDR3.

Authors' processing steps: Junction-only sequences produced by ImmunoSEQ had no quality scores, so filtering differed. The method was immunoSEQ multiplex PCR; TCRdb's version includes in-frame clones alone and lacks a portion of them. Clone size and V and J calls were adopted from that table, with D and trimming inferred from the DNA. Of approximately 2.5 million clones detected, roughly nine tenths appear once; the ten largest clones hold roughly 0.13%. The TCR was taken from a man aged 18 to 35 in good health. This chain joins TRBV2 and TRBJ2-1, with 10 bases lining up with TRBD1. Sequencing was done on a sample of naive CD4+ T cells sorted from blood. As for subset: CD45RA+ positively selected. CDR3 region: CASSGTGGYNEQFF. The CDR3, as DNA: TGTGCCAGCAGTGGGACAGGGGGGTACAATGAGCAGTTCTTC.